A selection of T cell receptor beta chains follows, all from one sample in a study of T cell responses to AZD1222 COVID-19 vaccine. Only in-frame clones appear in the TCRdb table, and some are missing; sequencing was by immunoSEQ multiplex PCR. The sample yields 80,000 to 95,000 clones, around 90% seen once. This material consisted of peripheral blood, taken on day 0 of AZD1222 vaccination. The receptors originated from an adult in good health. Both conserved end residues are part of each CDR3. A D gene is named only where the DNA matches it firmly. Rows give clone size only sometimes, using once, few, many, or a class for an expanded clone.

j_gene	v_gene	abundance	d_gene	CDR3aa	CDR3nt
TRBJ1-6	TRBV27	.	.	CASSFGPNSPLHF	TGTGCCAGCAGTTTCGGACCGAATTCACCCCTCCACTTT
TRBJ2-1	TRBV10-1	once	.	CASSDRGGSLDEQFF	TGCGCCAGCAGTGACAGGGGCGGGAGTCTCGATGAGCAGTTCTTC
TRBJ1-2	TRBV28	.	TRBD1	CASSLTGGYGYTF	TGTGCCAGCAGTTTAACAGGGGGTTATGGCTACACCTTC
TRBJ2-7	TRBV3-1/TRBV3-2	.	.	CASSPWTGSYEQYF	TGTGCCAGCAGCCCCTGGACGGGCTCCTACGAGCAGTACTTC
TRBJ1-1	TRBV18	.	TRBD1	CASSPPRSGTGGLITEAFF	TGTGCCAGCTCACCACCGCGGTCCGGGACAGGGGGCCTTATCACTGAAGCTTTCTTT
TRBJ1-4	TRBV5-4	.	.	CASSPDSTNEKLFF	TGTGCCAGCAGCCCAGACTCGACTAATGAAAAACTGTTTTTT
TRBJ2-2	TRBV27	.	TRBD1	CASSFGQGGTGELFF	TGTGCCAGCAGTTTCGGACAGGGGGGCACCGGGGAGCTGTTTTTT
TRBJ2-7	TRBV4-2	.	TRBD2	CASSQVTSGSYEQYF	TGTGCCAGCAGCCAAGTGACTAGCGGGAGCTACGAGCAGTACTTC
TRBJ1-2	TRBV5-1	.	.	CASSLEELSYGYTF	TGCGCCAGCAGCTTGGAAGAATTGAGCTATGGCTACACCTTC
TRBJ2-3	TRBV5-1	.	.	CASSQSDSTDTQYF	TGCGCCAGCAGCCAGTCGGACAGCACAGATACGCAGTATTTT
TRBJ1-2	TRBV28	.	.	CASVREGWGYTF	TGTGCCAGCGTTCGGGAGGGTTGGGGCTACACCTTC
TRBJ2-3	TRBV5-6	.	.	CASGPEEARYEADTQYF	TGTGCCAGCGGCCCTGAAGAAGCGCGATACGAGGCGGATACGCAGTATTTT
TRBJ2-7	TRBV7-9	.	TRBD2	CASSSGSGKVYEQYF	TGTGCCAGCAGCTCCGGTAGCGGGAAGGTCTACGAGCAGTACTTC
TRBJ2-1	TRBV24-1	once	TRBD1	CATSDAQDRYNEQFF	TGTGCCACCAGTGATGCACAGGACAGGTACAATGAGCAGTTCTTC
TRBJ1-5	TRBV29-1	.	.	CSSERTGRNQPQHF	TGCAGCTCAGAACGAACAGGGAGGAATCAGCCCCAGCATTTT
TRBJ1-6	TRBV30	.	.	CAWGKDSPLHF	TGTGCCTGGGGGAAAGATTCACCCCTCCACTTT
TRBJ2-5	TRBV4-1	.	.	CASSPPQVTGKQETQYF	TGCGCCAGCAGCCCACCCCAGGTTACGGGGAAACAAGAGACCCAGTACTTC
TRBJ2-1	TRBV9	.	.	CASSVAYRWDEQFF	TGTGCCAGCAGCGTGGCCTATAGGTGGGATGAGCAGTTCTTC
TRBJ1-4	TRBV18	.	.	CASSQTWGNEKLFF	TGTGCCAGCTCCCAGACGTGGGGCAATGAAAAACTGTTTTTT
TRBJ1-5	TRBV30	.	.	CAWSKTGNQPQHF	TGTGCCTGGAGTAAGACTGGCAATCAGCCCCAGCATTTT
TRBJ2-2	TRBV5-4	.	TRBD2	CASSLGGLAGSGTGELFF	TGTGCCAGCAGCTTGGGCGGACTAGCGGGGAGCGGCACCGGGGAGCTGTTTTTT
TRBJ1-5	TRBV7-3	.	.	CASSPNSNQPQHF	TGTGCCAGCAGCCCCAACAGCAATCAGCCCCAGCATTTT
TRBJ2-5	TRBV9	.	.	CASSVAARQGPWETQYF	TGTGCCAGCAGCGTAGCGGCCCGGCAGGGGCCGTGGGAGACCCAGTACTTC
TRBJ2-1	TRBV7-9	.	TRBD2	CASSLVLAGYNEQFF	TGTGCCAGCAGCTTAGTACTAGCGGGGTACAATGAGCAGTTCTTC
TRBJ2-7	TRBV2	.	TRBD2	CASSELAGLIEQYF	TGTGCCAGCAGTGAATTAGCGGGACTAATCGAGCAGTACTTC
TRBJ1-2	TRBV5-1	.	.	CASSGWGEDRGYTF	TGCGCCAGCAGCGGCTGGGGGGAAGATCGCGGCTACACCTTC
TRBJ1-1	TRBV5-4	.	.	CASSLDWGGNTEAFF	TGTGCCAGCAGCTTGGATTGGGGAGGCAACACTGAAGCTTTCTTT
TRBJ1-2	TRBV7-9	.	.	CASSPMAGTPYGYTF	TGTGCCAGCAGCCCCATGGCCGGGACACCCTATGGCTACACCTTC
TRBJ1-6	TRBV4-3	.	.	CASSQKEGPPLHF	TGCGCCAGCAGCCAAAAAGAGGGACCACCCCTCCACTTT
TRBJ2-5	TRBV9	.	TRBD1	CASSGGAGGVETQYF	TGTGCCAGCAGCGGAGGGGCAGGGGGTGTTGAGACCCAGTACTTC
TRBJ2-6	TRBV28	.	TRBD1	CAVPRQGGSGANVLTF	TGTGCCGTCCCCCGACAGGGGGGCTCTGGGGCCAACGTCCTGACTTTC
TRBJ2-7	TRBV29-1	.	.	CSVGGSATYEQYF	TGCAGCGTTGGGGGTAGCGCGACCTACGAGCAGTACTTC
TRBJ2-5	TRBV5-6	.	.	CASSLIGETQYF	TGTGCCAGCAGCTTGATTGGAGAGACCCAGTACTTC
TRBJ2-2	TRBV5-1	.	TRBD2	CASSWDYKTGELFF	TGCGCCAGCAGCTGGGACTATAAAACCGGGGAGCTGTTTTTT
TRBJ1-2	TRBV5-6	.	TRBD1	CASRRDSYGYTF	TGTGCCAGCAGGCGGGACAGCTATGGCTACACCTTC
TRBJ1-1	TRBV6-5	.	TRBD1	CASSPRSGGYTEAFF	TGTGCCAGCAGTCCCCGATCAGGGGGCTACACTGAAGCTTTCTTT
TRBJ2-7	TRBV5-1	large	TRBD2	CASSSGLVSYEQYF	TGCGCCAGCAGCTCGGGACTAGTTTCCTACGAGCAGTACTTC
TRBJ1-4	TRBV18	.	.	CASSPSLLDTGSEKLFF	TGTGCCAGCTCACCATCTCTTTTGGACACGGGAAGTGAAAAACTGTTTTTT
TRBJ1-1	TRBV27	once	.	CASLSGGAEAFF	TGTGCCAGCCTGTCCGGCGGCGCTGAAGCTTTCTTT
TRBJ1-2	TRBV28	.	.	CASSGRDYYGYTF	TGTGCCAGCAGTGGCAGGGACTACTATGGCTACACCTTC
TRBJ2-2	TRBV6-5	few	.	CASKTGRDTGELFF	TGTGCCAGTAAGACTGGTCGAGACACCGGGGAGCTGTTTTTT
TRBJ1-4	TRBV5-8	.	TRBD1	CASRQDRVNEKLFF	TGTGCCAGCAGACAGGACAGGGTGAATGAAAAACTGTTTTTT